This T cell receptor (beta chain) emerged from a study of CD8 T cells in ankylosing spondylitis. TCRdb ran MiXCR on the 5' RACE reads and lists one entry per CDR3 protein. The sample has about 36,000 distinct CDR3 sequences; roughly an eighth are singletons. V was trimmed by 2 bases and J by 0 bases, leaving 10 bases between them. The CDR3 extends over 15 amino acids. Germline values: CDR1 SGHVS, CDR2 FQNEAQ. This clonotype appeared a few times. Sequenced input: synovial fluid, either unsorted or a sorted T cell fraction (not recorded which). The chain links TRBV7-8 to TRBJ2-5; D gene uncertain. The origin of this receptor is a male donor with ankylosing spondylitis. The DNA of the CDR3 is TGTGCCAGCAGCTTATGGCGGCTGTACCAAGAGACCCAGTACTTC. This translates into CASSLWRLYQETQYF. Filled out from reference TRBV7-8 and TRBJ2-5, the complete variable domain reads GAGVSQSPRYKVAKRGQDVALRCDPISGHVSLFWYQQALGQGPEFLTYFQNEAQLDKSGLPSDRFFAERPEGSVSTLKIQRTQQEDSAVYLCASSLWRLYQETQYFGPGTRLLVL.